The 19 T cell receptor beta chains in this list originate from one sample, sequenced in a study of shared clonotypes between healthy human individuals. Generated by immunoSEQ multiplex PCR, the TCRdb table keeps only in-frame clones and is missing some. The sample has about 2.4 million clones; approximately 93% are singletons. Sequenced material: naive CD4+ T cells from PBMCs. Subset reported: CD45RA+ positively selected. These receptors all come from a man between 18 and 35 years old in good health. Some clones in this sample may be carry-over from other donors' samples.

The chain has TRBV7-6 and TRBJ2-7, with 9 bases that match TRBD2. Germline V gene data show CDR1 as SGHVS and CDR2 as FNYEAQ. The V segment lost 5 bases and the J segment 5 bases; nucleotides outside the gene matches: 7. There are 14 residues in the CDR3. The CDR3 loop reads CASSPLAGVNEQYF. CDR3 DNA sequence: TGTGCCAGCAGCCCCTTAGCGGGAGTCAACGAGCAGTACTTC. The full variable domain, completed using reference TRBV7-6 and TRBJ2-7, is GAGVSQSPRYKVTKRGQDVALRCDPISGHVSLYWYRQALGQGPEFLTYFNYEAQQDKSGLPNDRFSAERPEGSISTLTIQRTEQRDSAMYRCASSPLAGVNEQYFGPGTRLTVT.

The chain carries TRBV19 and TRBJ2-1; D perhaps matches TRBD1 (5 bases). CDR3 length: 15 amino acids. The V end was cut by 7 bases, the J end by 0 bases, with 13 bases between. Germline CDR1 is LNHDA and CDR2 is SQIVND (reference sequence). CDR3 coding DNA: TGTGCCAGTAATTGGGGCGTGAGCTCCTACAATGAGCAGTTCTTC. It codes for CASNWGVSSYNEQFF. The whole variable domain, filled in from reference TRBV19 and TRBJ2-1, reads DGGITQSPKYLFRKEGQNVTLSCEQNLNHDAMYWYRQDPGQGLRLIYYSQIVNDFQKGDIAEGYSVSREKKESFPLTVTSAQKNPTAFYLCASNWGVSSYNEQFFGPGTRLTVL.

V gene TRBV7-9 combines with J gene TRBJ1-6; possible D gene TRBD1, 5 bases. The CDR3 totals 15 residues. The germline V gene has CDR1 SEHNR and CDR2 FQNEAQ (reference sequence). V was trimmed by 3 bases and J by 9 bases, leaving 15 bases between them. In DNA, the CDR3 is TGTGCCAGCAGCTTGACAGCGGGGCTGGGTTCACCCCTCCACTTT. Translation gives CASSLTAGLGSPLHF. Complete variable domain (other parts from reference TRBV7-9 and TRBJ1-6): DTGVSQNPRHKITKRGQNVTFRCDPISEHNRLYWYRQTLGQGPEFLTYFQNEAQLEKSRLLSDRFSAERPKGSFSTLEIQRTEQGDSAMYLCASSLTAGLGSPLHFGNGTRLTVT.

J is TRBJ2-3 and V is TRBV29-1, with 7 bases that match TRBD2. Germline assignment: CDR1 SQVTM and CDR2 ANQGSEA. The CDR3 has 16 amino acids. Trimming took 4 bases from V and 2 from J; bases not matched to a gene: 12. CDR3 bases: TGCAGCGTTGGCGGCGATGCTAGCGGTTTCACAGATACGCAGTATTTT. As protein: CSVGGDASGFTDTQYF.

V is TRBV30 and J is TRBJ2-1, with 11 bases that match TRBD2. This CDR3 spans 14 amino acids. V trimming: 1 base; J trimming: 6 bases; junction bases outside the gene matches: 2. Germline V gives CDR1 GTSNPN, CDR2 SVGIG (reference sequence). The chain's CDR3 is CAWSAGTSGNEQFF. The CDR3 DNA is TGTGCCTGGAGTGCCGGGACTAGCGGCAATGAGCAGTTCTTC. The entire variable domain, with the rest obtained from reference TRBV30 and TRBJ2-1, is as follows: SQTIHQWPATLVQPVGSPLSLECTVEGTSNPNLYWYRQAAGRGLQLLFYSVGIGQISSEVPQNLSASRPQDRQFILSSKKLLLSDSGFYLCAWSAGTSGNEQFFGPGTRLTVL.

The rearrangement uses TRBV29-1 and TRBJ2-5; perhaps D is TRBD1 or TRBD2 (6 bases each). V was shortened by 2 bases and J by 5 bases, with 9 bases between the two germline ends. The CDR3 covers 12 residues. CDR1 and CDR2 from the germline V gene are SQVTM and ANQGSEA. Written as DNA, the CDR3 is TGCAGCGTTGAAACGGGGGCGGAGACCCAGTACTTC. Amino acid sequence: CSVETGAETQYF.

The rearrangement links TRBV28 to TRBJ2-1, with a weak D call TRBD2 (6 bases). Between the trimmed V and J ends, which lost 3 bases and 4 bases, there was a span of 16 bases. Looked up from germline, CDR1 is MDHEN and CDR2 is SYDVKM. There are 16 residues in the CDR3. The CDR3 reads CASSLYGTFPYNEQFF. The CDR3 nucleotides read TGTGCCAGCAGTTTGTACGGGACTTTCCCGTACAATGAGCAGTTCTTC.

This chain connects TRBV19 to TRBJ2-5; no firm D call. The J call is doubtful: the DNA matches TRBJ2-7 better. The CDR3 has 15 residues. Germline V gene data show CDR1 as LNHDA and CDR2 as SQIVND (reference sequence). The CDR3 DNA sequence: TGTGCCAGTAGCAAAGGGCAGTTAAGCTCCTACGAGCAGTACTTC. Protein sequence: CASSKGQLSSYEQYF.

The rearrangement links TRBV28 to TRBJ1-2, with 7 bases aligning to TRBD1. CDR1 is MDHEN, CDR2 SYDVKM, per germline. This CDR3 has 14 amino acids. The J segment lost 4 bases and the V segment lost 4 bases, leaving 6 bases of the junction unmatched. The CDR3 region is CASSSQPGGYGYTF. CDR3 DNA: TGTGCCAGCAGTTCCCAACCAGGGGGCTATGGCTACACCTTC.

V is TRBV30 and J is TRBJ2-7; 11 nucleotides match TRBD2. This CDR3 region has 16 residues. CDR1 and CDR2 (germline): GTSNPN, SVGIG (reference sequence). V lost 0 bases, J lost 4 bases, and 8 bases stayed unmatched. The CDR3: CAWSVGELAGAYEQYF. CDR3 nucleotide sequence: TGTGCCTGGAGTGTTGGGGAACTAGCGGGAGCATACGAGCAGTACTTC. Full variable domain (missing parts from reference TRBV30 and TRBJ2-7): SQTIHQWPATLVQPVGSPLSLECTVEGTSNPNLYWYRQAAGRGLQLLFYSVGIGQISSEVPQNLSASRPQDRQFILSSKKLLLSDSGFYLCAWSVGELAGAYEQYFGPGTRLTVT.

The chain joins TRBV6-5 to TRBJ1-1; a possible D gene is TRBD1 (5 bases). V was shortened by 5 bases and J by 1 base, with 11 bases between the two germline ends. This CDR3 is built from 14 residues. Looked up from germline, CDR1 is MNHEY and CDR2 is SVGAGI. CDR3 loop: CASSKGRRNTEAFF. For the CDR3, the DNA is TGTGCCAGCAGTAAGGGACGCCGGAACACTGAAGCTTTCTTT.

The gene calls are TRBV5-1 and TRBJ2-1, with D perhaps matching TRBD2 (6 bases). This CDR3 comprises 15 residues. The V and J ends lost 0 bases and 6 bases respectively, with 13 bases between them. Germline V lookup: CDR1 SGHRS, CDR2 YFSETQ. The CDR3 region is CASSLEVARGNEQFF. In DNA form, the CDR3 reads TGCGCCAGCAGCTTGGAGGTTGCGCGGGGCAATGAGCAGTTCTTC.

The V gene is TRBV7-3, the J gene TRBJ2-3; 8 nucleotides align to TRBD2. V dropped 6 bases and J dropped 0; count of bases not matched to a gene: 5. The germline V gene encodes CDR1 SGHTA and CDR2 FQGTGA. This CDR3 contains 15 residues. CDR3 bases: TGTGCCAGCAGACAAGTAGCGGGGAGCACAGATACGCAGTATTTT. Residues: CASRQVAGSTDTQYF.

J is TRBJ2-1 and V is TRBV2; no reliable D call. The CDR3 length is 12 residues. Germline-derived CDR1 and CDR2 are SNHLY and FYNNEI. V lost 10 bases to trimming and J lost 7 bases, with 14 bases between them. The DNA of the CDR3 is TGTGCCATCGAGCACCTGAGGAATGAGCAGTTCTTC. This codes for CAIEHLRNEQFF.

The rearrangement uses TRBV27 and TRBJ1-3; D uncertain. CDR1 is MNHEY and CDR2 is SMNVEV in the germline V gene (reference sequence). There are 12 residues in the CDR3. V lost 6 bases and J 12 bases, leaving 15 bases between the germline ends. The CDR3, as DNA: TGTGCCAGCAGGTCTGGGTCCGATCACATATATTTT. It encodes CASRSGSDHIYF.

With respect to this clone: Within the sample, other DNA sequences also encode this same CDR3. This sequence joins TRBV5-1 and TRBJ2-1; 10 bases agree with TRBD2. The CDR3 extends over 14 amino acids. Losses at the gene ends were 2 bases for V and 6 bases for J; bases not matched to a gene: 2. Germline CDR1 and CDR2: SGHRS and YFSETQ. The CDR3 here is CASSLQREGNEQFF. The CDR3 DNA sequence: TGCGCCAGCAGCTTACAGCGGGAGGGCAATGAGCAGTTCTTC. The full variable domain, its missing parts supplied by reference TRBV5-1 and TRBJ2-1, is KAGVTQTPRYLIKTRGQQVTLSCSPISGHRSVSWYQQTPGQGLQFLFEYFSETQRNKGNFPGRFSGRQFSNSRSEMNVSTLELGDSALYLCASSLQREGNEQFFGPGTRLTVL.

This chain uses TRBV4-1 with TRBJ2-5; D remains ambiguous. Trimming took off 1 base at V and 5 bases at J, with 14 bases between the two ends. CDR1 is MGHRA, CDR2 YSYEKL, per germline. The CDR3 spans 15 residues. For the CDR3, the DNA is TGCGCCAGCAGCCAAGGAGGAACTGCGGCGGAGACCCAGTACTTC. Protein: CASSQGGTAAETQYF.

This clone came up once. The rearrangement links TRBV28 to TRBJ2-7, with 11 positions matching TRBD2. This CDR3 contains 16 residues. With V trimmed by 7 bases and J by 6 bases, 14 bases remained unmatched. Germline loops: CDR1 MDHEN, CDR2 SYDVKM. The CDR3 spells CASIPPRPSGRSEQYF. In DNA, the CDR3 is TGTGCCAGCATCCCTCCCCGTCCTAGCGGGAGGAGCGAGCAGTACTTC.

The V gene is TRBV10-3, the J gene TRBJ2-7, with 10 bases matching TRBD2. The germline V gene has CDR1 ENHRY and CDR2 SYGVKD. There are 15 residues in the CDR3. The ends lost 7 bases at V and 2 bases at J; junction bases unmatched: 8. The CDR3 DNA reads TGTGCCATCAACGCTATAGCGGGAGGCGCCTACGAGCAGTACTTC. Its translation: CAINAIAGGAYEQYF.